This paragraph covers one T cell receptor beta chain sequence. Its antigen is as yet unknown. Unstimulated Tregs (CD4+CD25+CD127-) and CD4+CD25- non-Tregs were sorted from PBMCs. This table comes from immunoSEQ multiplex PCR, and its TCRdb copy is limited to in-frame clones, with some not included. The table shows about 240,000 clones, with 80% to 85% occurring only once. The CDR3 totals 15 residues. The V segment lost 0 bases and the J segment 4 bases; nucleotides outside the gene matches: 2. Germline V CDR1 and CDR2: ENHRY, SYGVKD. This record comes from a study of Tregs in tolerant kidney transplant recipients. Findings and caveats of the study: This study did not directly address biological reproducibility.

V gene TRBV10-3 combines with J gene TRBJ1-2; 10 nucleotides line up with TRBD1. The material sequenced was CD4+ T cells from blood. This TCR was recovered from a human donor in good health. The CDR3 reads CAISESRTGGYGYTF. Here the CDR3 DNA reads TGTGCCATCAGTGAGTCACGGACAGGGGGCTATGGCTACACCTTC.